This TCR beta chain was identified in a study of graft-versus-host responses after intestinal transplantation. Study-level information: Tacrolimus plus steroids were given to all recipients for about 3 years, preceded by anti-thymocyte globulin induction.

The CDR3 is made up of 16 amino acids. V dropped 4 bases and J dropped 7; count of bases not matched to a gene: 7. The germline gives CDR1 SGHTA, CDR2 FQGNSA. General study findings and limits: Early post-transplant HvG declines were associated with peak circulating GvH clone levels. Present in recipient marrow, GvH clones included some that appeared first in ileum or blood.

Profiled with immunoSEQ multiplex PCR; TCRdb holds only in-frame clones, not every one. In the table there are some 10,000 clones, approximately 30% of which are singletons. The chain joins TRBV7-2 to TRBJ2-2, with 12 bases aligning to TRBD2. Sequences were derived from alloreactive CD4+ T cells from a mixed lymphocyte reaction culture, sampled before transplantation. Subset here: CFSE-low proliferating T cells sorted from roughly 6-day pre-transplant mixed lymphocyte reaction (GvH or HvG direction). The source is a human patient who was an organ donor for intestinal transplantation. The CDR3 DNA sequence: TGTGCCAGCAGCTCGCTAGCGGGGGGGCAGGGCGGGGAGCTGTTTTTT. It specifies CASSSLAGGQGGELFF.